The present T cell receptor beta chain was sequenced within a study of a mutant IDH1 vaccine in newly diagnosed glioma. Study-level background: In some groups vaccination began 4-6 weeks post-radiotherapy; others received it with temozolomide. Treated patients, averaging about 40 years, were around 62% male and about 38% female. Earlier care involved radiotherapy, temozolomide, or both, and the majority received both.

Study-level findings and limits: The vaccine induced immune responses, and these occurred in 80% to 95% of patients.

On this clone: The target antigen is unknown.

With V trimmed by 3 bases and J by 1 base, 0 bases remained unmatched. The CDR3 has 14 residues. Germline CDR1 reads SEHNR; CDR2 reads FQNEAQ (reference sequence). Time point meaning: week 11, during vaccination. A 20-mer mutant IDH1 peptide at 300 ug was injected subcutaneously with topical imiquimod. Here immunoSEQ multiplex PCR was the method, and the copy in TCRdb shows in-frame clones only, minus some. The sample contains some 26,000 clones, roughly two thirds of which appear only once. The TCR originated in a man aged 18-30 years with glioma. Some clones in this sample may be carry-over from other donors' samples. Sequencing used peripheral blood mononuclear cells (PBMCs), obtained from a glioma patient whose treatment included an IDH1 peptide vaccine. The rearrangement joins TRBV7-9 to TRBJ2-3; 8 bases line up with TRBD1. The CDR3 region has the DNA TGTGCCAGCAGCTTGGACAGGGGCACAGATACGCAGTATTTT. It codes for CASSLDRGTDTQYF.